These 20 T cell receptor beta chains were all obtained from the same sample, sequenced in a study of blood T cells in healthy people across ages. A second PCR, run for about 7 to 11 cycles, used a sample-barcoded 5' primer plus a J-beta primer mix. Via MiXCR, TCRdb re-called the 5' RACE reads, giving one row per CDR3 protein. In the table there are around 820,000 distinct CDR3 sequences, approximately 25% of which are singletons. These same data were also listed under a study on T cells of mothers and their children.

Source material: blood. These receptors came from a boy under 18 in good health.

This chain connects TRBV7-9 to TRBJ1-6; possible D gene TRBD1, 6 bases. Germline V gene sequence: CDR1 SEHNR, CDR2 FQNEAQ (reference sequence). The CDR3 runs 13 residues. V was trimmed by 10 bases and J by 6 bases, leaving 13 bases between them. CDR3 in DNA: TGTGCCACCGGCAGGGGATCTAATTCACCCCTCCACTTT. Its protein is CATGRGSNSPLHF.

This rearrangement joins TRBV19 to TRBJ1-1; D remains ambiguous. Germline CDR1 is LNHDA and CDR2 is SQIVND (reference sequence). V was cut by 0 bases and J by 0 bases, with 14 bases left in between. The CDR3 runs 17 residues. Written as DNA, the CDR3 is TGTGCCAGTAGTATAGACGAGGAGGGAGCCTTGAACACTGAAGCTTTCTTT. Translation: CASSIDEEGALNTEAFF.

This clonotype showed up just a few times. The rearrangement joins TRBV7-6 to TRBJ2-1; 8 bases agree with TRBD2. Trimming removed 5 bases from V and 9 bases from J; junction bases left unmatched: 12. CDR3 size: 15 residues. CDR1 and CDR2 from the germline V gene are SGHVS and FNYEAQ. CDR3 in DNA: TGTGCCAGCAGCCCTGGGGGGCTAGCGGGTGGTGAGCAGTTCTTC. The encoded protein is CASSPGGLAGGEQFF.

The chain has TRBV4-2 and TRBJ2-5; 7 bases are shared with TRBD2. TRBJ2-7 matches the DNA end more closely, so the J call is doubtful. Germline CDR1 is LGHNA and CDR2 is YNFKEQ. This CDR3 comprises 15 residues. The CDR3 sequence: CASSQEWTSSYEQYF. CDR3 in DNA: TGTGCCAGCAGCCAAGAGTGGACTAGTTCCTACGAGCAGTACTTC.

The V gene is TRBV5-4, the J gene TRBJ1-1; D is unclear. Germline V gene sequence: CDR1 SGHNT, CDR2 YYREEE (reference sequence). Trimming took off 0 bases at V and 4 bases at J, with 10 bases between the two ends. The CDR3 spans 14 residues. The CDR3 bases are TGTGCCAGCAGCTTGGCCCGAGGCGCCACTGAAGCTTTCTTT. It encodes CASSLARGATEAFF.

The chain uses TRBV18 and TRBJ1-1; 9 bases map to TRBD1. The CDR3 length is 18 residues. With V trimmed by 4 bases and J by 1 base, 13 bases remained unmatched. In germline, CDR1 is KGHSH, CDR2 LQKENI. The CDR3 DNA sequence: TGTGCCAGCTCACGGGTCGTGCCGGGACAGGGCGGGAACACTGAAGCTTTCTTT. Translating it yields CASSRVVPGQGGNTEAFF.

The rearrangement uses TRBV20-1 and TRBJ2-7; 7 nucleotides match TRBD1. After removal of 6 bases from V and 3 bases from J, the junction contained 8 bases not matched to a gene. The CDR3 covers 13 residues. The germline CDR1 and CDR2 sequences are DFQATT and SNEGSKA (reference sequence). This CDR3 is CSASTWDSYEQYF. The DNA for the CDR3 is TGCAGTGCAAGCACATGGGACAGCTACGAGCAGTACTTC.

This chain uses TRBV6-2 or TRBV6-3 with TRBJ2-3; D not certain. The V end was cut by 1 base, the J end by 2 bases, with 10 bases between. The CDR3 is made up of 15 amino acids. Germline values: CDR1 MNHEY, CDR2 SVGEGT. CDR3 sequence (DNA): TGTGCCAGCAGTTACTGGCAAATATCCACAGATACGCAGTATTTT. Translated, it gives CASSYWQISTDTQYF.

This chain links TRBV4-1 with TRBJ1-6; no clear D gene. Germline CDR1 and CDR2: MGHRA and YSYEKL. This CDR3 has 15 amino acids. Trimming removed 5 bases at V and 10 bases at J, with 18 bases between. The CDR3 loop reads CASSFPDREGSPLHF. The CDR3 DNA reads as TGCGCCAGCAGCTTTCCAGACCGGGAGGGATCACCCCTCCACTTT.

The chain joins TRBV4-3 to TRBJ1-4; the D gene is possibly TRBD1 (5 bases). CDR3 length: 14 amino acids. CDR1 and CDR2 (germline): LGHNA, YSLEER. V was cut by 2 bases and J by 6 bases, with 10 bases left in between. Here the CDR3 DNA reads TGCGCCAGCAGCCAAACGTGGGGGGATGAAAAACTGTTTTTT. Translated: CASSQTWGDEKLFF.

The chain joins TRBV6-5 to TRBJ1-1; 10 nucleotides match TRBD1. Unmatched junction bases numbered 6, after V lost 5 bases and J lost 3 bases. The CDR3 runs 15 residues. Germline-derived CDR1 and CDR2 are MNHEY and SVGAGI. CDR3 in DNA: TGTGCCAGCAGTACTCCCGGGACAGGGGACACTGAAGCTTTCTTT. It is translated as CASSTPGTGDTEAFF.

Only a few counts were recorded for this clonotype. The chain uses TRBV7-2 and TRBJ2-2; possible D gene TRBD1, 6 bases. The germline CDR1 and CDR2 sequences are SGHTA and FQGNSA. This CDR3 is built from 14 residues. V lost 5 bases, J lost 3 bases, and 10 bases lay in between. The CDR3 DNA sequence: TGTGCCAGCAGCAAAGGACAGCACACCGGGGAGCTGTTTTTT. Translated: CASSKGQHTGELFF.

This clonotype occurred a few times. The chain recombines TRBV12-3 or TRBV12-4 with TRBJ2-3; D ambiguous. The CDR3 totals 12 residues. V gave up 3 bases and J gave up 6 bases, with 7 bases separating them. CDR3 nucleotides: TGTGCCAGCAGTTTGAAGCCTGATACGCAGTATTTT. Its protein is CASSLKPDTQYF.

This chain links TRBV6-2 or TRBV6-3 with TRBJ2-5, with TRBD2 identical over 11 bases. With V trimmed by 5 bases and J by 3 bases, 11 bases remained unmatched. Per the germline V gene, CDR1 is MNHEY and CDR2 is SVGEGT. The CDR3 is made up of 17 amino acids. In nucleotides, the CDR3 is TGTGCCAGCAGTCCACTGAGGGAGGGACTAGCGGAAGAGACCCAGTACTTC. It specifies CASSPLREGLAEETQYF.

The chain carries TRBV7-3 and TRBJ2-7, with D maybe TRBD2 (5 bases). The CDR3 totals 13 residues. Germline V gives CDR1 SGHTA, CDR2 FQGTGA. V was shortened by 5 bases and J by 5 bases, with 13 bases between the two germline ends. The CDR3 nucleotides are TGTGCCAGCAGCCCAGGATGGGGAGACGAGCAGTACTTC. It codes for CASSPGWGDEQYF.

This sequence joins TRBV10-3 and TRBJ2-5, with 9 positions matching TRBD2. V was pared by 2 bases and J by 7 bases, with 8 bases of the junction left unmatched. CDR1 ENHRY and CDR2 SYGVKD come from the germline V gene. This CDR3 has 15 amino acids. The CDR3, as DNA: TGTGCCATCAGTGAGGCGGGAGGGGGTTACCGGACCCAGTACTTC. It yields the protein CAISEAGGGYRTQYF.

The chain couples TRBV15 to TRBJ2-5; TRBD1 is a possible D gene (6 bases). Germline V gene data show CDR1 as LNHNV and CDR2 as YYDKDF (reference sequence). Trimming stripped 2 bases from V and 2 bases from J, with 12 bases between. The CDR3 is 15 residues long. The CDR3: CATSRQRQVQETQYF. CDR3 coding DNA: TGTGCCACCAGCAGACAGAGACAGGTACAAGAGACCCAGTACTTC.

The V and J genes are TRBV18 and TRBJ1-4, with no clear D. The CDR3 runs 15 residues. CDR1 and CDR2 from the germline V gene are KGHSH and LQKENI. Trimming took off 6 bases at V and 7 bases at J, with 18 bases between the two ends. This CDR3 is CASSLLRNSSEKLFF. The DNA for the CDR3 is TGTGCCAGCTCTCTCCTCCGGAACTCAAGTGAAAAACTGTTTTTT.

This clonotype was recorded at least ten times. In DNA form, the CDR3 reads TGCAGCGTTGAGGCCGGCACAGATACGCAGTATTTT. This gives the protein CSVEAGTDTQYF. The rearrangement joins TRBV29-1 to TRBJ2-3; D is unresolved. The V end lost 3 bases, the J end lost 1 base, and 5 bases lay between the germline ends. The V gene's germline CDR1 is SQVTM and CDR2 ANQGSEA. The CDR3 length is 12 residues.

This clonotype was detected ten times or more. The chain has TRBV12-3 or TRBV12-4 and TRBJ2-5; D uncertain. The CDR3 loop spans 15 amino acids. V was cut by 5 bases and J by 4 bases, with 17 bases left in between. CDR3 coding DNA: TGTGCCAGCAGTCTCCCGGACCTCGGTCGAGAGACCCAGTACTTC. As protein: CASSLPDLGRETQYF.